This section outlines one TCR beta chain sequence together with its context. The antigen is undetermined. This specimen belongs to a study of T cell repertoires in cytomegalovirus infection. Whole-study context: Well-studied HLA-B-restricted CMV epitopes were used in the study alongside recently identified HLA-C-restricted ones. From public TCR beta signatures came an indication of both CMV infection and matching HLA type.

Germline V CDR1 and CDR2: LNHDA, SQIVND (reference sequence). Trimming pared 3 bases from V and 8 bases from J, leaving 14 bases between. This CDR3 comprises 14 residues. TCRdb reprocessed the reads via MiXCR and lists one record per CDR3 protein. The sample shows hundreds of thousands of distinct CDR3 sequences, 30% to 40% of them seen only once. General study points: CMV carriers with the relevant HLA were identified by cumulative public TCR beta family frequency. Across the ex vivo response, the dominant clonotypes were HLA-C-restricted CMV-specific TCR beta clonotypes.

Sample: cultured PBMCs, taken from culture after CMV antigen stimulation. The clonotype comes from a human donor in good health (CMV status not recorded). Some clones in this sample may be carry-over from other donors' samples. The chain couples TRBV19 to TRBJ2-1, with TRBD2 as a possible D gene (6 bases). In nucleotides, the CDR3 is TGTGCCAGTAGTATTCAGGGCGGGGTCCATGAGCAGTTCTTC. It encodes CASSIQGGVHEQFF.